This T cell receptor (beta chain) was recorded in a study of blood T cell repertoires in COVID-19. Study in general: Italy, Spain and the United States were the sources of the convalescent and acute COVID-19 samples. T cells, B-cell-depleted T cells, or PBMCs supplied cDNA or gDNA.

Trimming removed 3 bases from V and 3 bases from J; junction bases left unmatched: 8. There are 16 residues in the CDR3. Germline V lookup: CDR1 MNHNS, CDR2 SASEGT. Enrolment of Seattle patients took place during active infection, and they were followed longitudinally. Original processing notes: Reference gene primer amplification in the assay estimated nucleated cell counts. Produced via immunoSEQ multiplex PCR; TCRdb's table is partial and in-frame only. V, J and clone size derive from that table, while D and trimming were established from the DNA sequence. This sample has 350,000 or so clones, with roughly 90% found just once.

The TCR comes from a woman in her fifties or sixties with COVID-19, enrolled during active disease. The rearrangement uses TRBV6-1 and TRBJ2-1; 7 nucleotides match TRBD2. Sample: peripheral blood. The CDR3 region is CASSDLLADIYNEQFF. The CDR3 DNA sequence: TGTGCCAGCAGTGACCTCCTAGCGGACATCTACAATGAGCAGTTCTTC.